This T cell receptor beta chain appears in the sequencing data of a study of blood T cell repertoires in COVID-19. Overall study context: Some COVID-19 samples were acute and others convalescent; all came from the United States, Italy and Spain.

Profiling relied on immunoSEQ multiplex PCR, and the TCRdb table lists in-frame clones only, not all of them. The table lists 150,000 to 160,000 clones, 65% to 90% of them singletons. There are 15 residues in the CDR3. Germline loops: CDR1 MNHEY, CDR2 SVGAGI. Trimming shortened V by 7 bases and J by 0 bases, and 13 bases separated the two germline ends. The sequencing sample was made of peripheral blood. The rearrangement uses TRBV6-5 and TRBJ1-3; D is possibly TRBD1 (5 bases). The receptor was derived from a woman aged 55-69 years with COVID-19, enrolled during active disease. The CDR3 DNA reads TGTGCCAGCACCATCTTGGGGGGCTCTGGAAACACCATATATTTT. This encodes CASTILGGSGNTIYF.